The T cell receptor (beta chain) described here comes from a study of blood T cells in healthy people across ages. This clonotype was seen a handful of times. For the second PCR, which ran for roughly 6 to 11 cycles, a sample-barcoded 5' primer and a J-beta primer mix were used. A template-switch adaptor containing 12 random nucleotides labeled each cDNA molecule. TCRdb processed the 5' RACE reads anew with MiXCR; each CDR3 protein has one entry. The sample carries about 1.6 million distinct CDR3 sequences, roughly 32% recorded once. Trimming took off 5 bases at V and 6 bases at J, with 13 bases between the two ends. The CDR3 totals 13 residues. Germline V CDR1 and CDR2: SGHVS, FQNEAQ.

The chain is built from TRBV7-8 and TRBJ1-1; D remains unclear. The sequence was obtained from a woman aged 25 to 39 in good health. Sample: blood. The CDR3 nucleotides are TGTGCCAGCAGCCCGGGGTCGGGAGCTGAAGCTTTCTTT. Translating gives CASSPGSGAEAFF.